This T cell receptor beta chain was sequenced in a study of T cell responses to AZD1222 COVID-19 vaccine. Study details: Second doses were pooled across both intervals (about 4 or about 12 weeks).

For this clone: Its matching antigen is unknown.

Overall study findings and caveats: Spike-specific TCR repertoires showed rising breadth and depth after two AZD1222 doses. It was only a handful of AZD1222 recipients who were seropositive at baseline. Distributed over spike, vaccine-associated CD4 TCRs predominated at 160-218 and 743-854.

The data were produced by immunoSEQ multiplex PCR, yet TCRdb's version contains in-frame clones alone and is incomplete. Among 110,000 to 150,000 clones listed, around 85% were seen once. The V segment lost 1 base and the J segment 2 bases; nucleotides outside the gene matches: 10. Per germline, CDR1 MNHEY and CDR2 SMNVEV (reference sequence). The CDR3 is 19 amino acids. The source material was peripheral blood, sampled on day 0 of AZD1222 vaccination. The TCR comes from an adult in good health. V usage is TRBV27 and J usage is TRBJ2-5, with 13 nucleotides matching TRBD2. The DNA of the CDR3 is TGTGCCAGCAGTTTATACCCTACCTGGACTAGCGGGGGACAAGAGACCCAGTACTTC. Its translation: CASSLYPTWTSGGQETQYF.